This T cell receptor (beta chain) was recorded in a study of T cell repertoires in cytomegalovirus infection (dated by TCRdb to the late 2010s). Background on the whole study: The HLA type of each donor mattered for the analysis, because public TCR beta signatures pointed to carriage of CMV infection along with the matching HLA type. General findings and caveats noted by the study authors: Cumulative frequency of public TCR beta family members discriminated carriers of CMV infection plus the relevant HLA type in this cohort and an independent 352-donor cohort. The ex vivo response was dominated by HLA-C-restricted CMV-specific TCR beta clonotypes, which also provided the single most frequent clonotype in two of eight donors.

This clonotype was detected many times. Its antigen is unknown. Base quality data are lacking; no much larger clone is found one base away. Sequencing was performed on an Illumina HiSeq 1500. The public reads were reanalyzed by TCRdb: fastp trimming at Q25, MiXCR alignment, in-frame beta chains only. Entries that share a CDR3 protein sequence are merged under the most common genes and DNA. Counted in this sample were about 400,000 distinct CDR3 sequences; 15% to 20% of them appeared once. The ten largest clonotypes hold 8.5% to 10% of the sample. Relative to germline, V is missing 5 bases and J is missing 9 bases, with 25 bases of the junction outside any gene match. The CDR3, cysteine through phenylalanine, is 19 amino acids long. The only DNA kept is the CDR3, 57 bases in frame from the first base. CDR1 SGHTA and CDR2 FQGNSA are derived from the germline V gene.

The sequencing input was PBMCs. The sequence derives from a human donor in good health (CMV status not recorded). Some clones in this sample may be carry-over from other donors' samples. The rearranged segments are TRBV7-2 and TRBJ1-2; 9 nucleotides in the junction match TRBD1. The DNA sequence is as follows: TGTGCCAGCAGCGAACATCCCGGGACAGGGCTATCCCGTAAATCGCGCTACACCTTC. Translated, this is CASSEHPGTGLSRKSRYTF.